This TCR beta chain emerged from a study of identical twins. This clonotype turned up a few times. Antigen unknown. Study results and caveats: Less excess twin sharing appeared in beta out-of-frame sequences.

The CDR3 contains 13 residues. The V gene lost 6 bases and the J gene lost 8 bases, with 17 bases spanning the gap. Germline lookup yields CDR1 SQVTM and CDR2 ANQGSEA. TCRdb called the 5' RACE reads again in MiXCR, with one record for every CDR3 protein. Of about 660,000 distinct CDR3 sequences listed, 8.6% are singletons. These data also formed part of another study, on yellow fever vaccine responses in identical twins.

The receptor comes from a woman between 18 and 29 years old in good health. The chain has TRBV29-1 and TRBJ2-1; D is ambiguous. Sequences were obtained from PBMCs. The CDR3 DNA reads TGCAGCGTCCCCAGTACCCCCAACTATGAGCAGTTCTTC. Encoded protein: CSVPSTPNYEQFF.